This T cell receptor (beta chain) was identified during a study of Ad26.COV2.S vaccination and SARS-CoV-2 variants. Study context: Donor was one of the participants in the Ad26.COV2.S arm of the COV1001 trial. Administration of Ad26.COV2.S was intramuscular, either once or twice 56 days apart.

Produced via immunoSEQ multiplex PCR; TCRdb's table is partial and in-frame only. This table holds over 350,000 clones, about nine tenths found once. With 3 bases removed from V and 4 bases from J, the gap between germline ends came to 9 bases. Germline values: CDR1 LGHNT, CDR2 FRNRAP. This CDR3 spans 13 amino acids. Treatment described: roughly 20 received Ad26.COV2.S at low or high dose, single or two shots; roughly 5 received placebo; per-sample allocation not given. Collection of samples fell on day 63 after the first vaccine or placebo injection. Built on an Ad26 vector, the vaccine expressed Wuhan-strain SARS-CoV-2 spike. As concerns this clone: Its matching antigen is unknown.

Overall study findings and caveats: Breadth measured for non-spike TCRs was similar across vaccine and placebo recipients.

The chain carries TRBV12-5 and TRBJ1-1; D might be TRBD1 (5 bases). The sequence was obtained from a person between 18 and 65 years old who received the Ad26.COV2.S COVID-19 vaccine or a placebo. The sequencing here drew on peripheral blood, taken in a trial of Ad26.COV2.S vaccine versus placebo. As DNA, the CDR3 is TGTGCTAGTGGTTTTGGGGCGGGCACTGAAGCTTTCTTT. It specifies CASGFGAGTEAFF.